This paragraph covers one T cell receptor (beta chain) sequence. Its antigen is not identified. As the CDR3 is not closed by the conserved phenylalanine or tryptophan, this likely results from a read error. The source of the sample is a study of T cell repertoires in cytomegalovirus infection. The wider study: In public TCR beta signatures, there were indications of both CMV infection and matching HLA type.

The V end was cut by 8 bases, the J end by 0 bases, with 7 bases between. Per the germline V gene, CDR1 is LNHDA and CDR2 is SQIVND (reference sequence). The CDR3 is 12 amino acids. TCRdb reprocessed the reads with MiXCR, giving one entry per CDR3 protein. The sample holds roughly 990,000 distinct CDR3 sequences, roughly 30% seen once. The V call is TRBV19, the J call TRBJ1-1; D unresolved. The sample in question was cultured CD8+ T cells from PBMCs, obtained from culture after CMV antigen stimulation. The source of this sequence is a human donor in good health (CMV status not recorded). Some clones in this sample may be carry-over from other donors' samples. CDR3 nucleotide sequence: TGTGCCAGTGGGCCGCTGAACACTGAAGCTTTCTCT. As protein: CASGPLNTEAFS.